Presented here are 25 T cell receptor beta chains from one specimen sequenced in a study of T cells in localized non-small cell lung cancer. Some clones are missing from TCRdb's copy, which holds only in-frame ones; the method was immunoSEQ multiplex PCR. The sample yields around 2,000 clones, approximately 17% seen once. Sample: normal lung tissue next to the tumor, taken before any cancer treatment. The receptors here all came from a man aged 35-69 years with stage I squamous cell lung carcinoma.

This clone is medium-sized (0.01 to 0.1%) in the sample. The rearrangement links TRBV28 to TRBJ2-1; D is unresolved. Trimming removed 4 bases at V and 0 bases at J, with 16 bases between. The CDR3 loop spans 17 amino acids. Germline V gives CDR1 MDHEN, CDR2 SYDVKM. DNA for the CDR3: TGTGCCAGCAGTTCAGGACCAAAACTTTCCTCCTACAATGAGCAGTTCTTC. It is translated as CASSSGPKLSSYNEQFF.

The V and J genes are TRBV30 and TRBJ1-5; 7 positions match TRBD1. Germline trimming cut 3 bases from V and 1 base from J; bases unmatched to any gene: 21. The CDR3 is 20 amino acids. The V gene's germline CDR1 is GTSNPN and CDR2 SVGIG (reference sequence). The CDR3 DNA sequence: TGTGCCTGGAGCGCGAAGACCCGGGACAGTGTGTTTTGGAGCAATCAGCCCCAGCATTTT. Translation gives CAWSAKTRDSVFWSNQPQHF.

This CDR3 reads CASSPQAGKPYEQYF. In nucleotides, the CDR3 is TGTGCCAGCAGCCCCCAAGCTGGGAAGCCCTACGAGCAGTACTTC. The V gene is TRBV11-3, the J gene TRBJ2-7; D gene uncertain. CDR1 is SGHNT, CDR2 YENEEA, per germline. The CDR3 sequence is 15 residues long. Trimming stripped 5 bases from V and 2 bases from J, with 16 bases between.

The gene calls are TRBV19 and TRBJ2-1, with 11 bases that match TRBD2. The CDR3 consists of 17 residues. The germline V gene encodes CDR1 LNHDA and CDR2 SQIVND (reference sequence). V was clipped by 0 bases and J by 3 bases; unmatched bases: 4. CDR3 sequence reads: CASSIDRLAGGYNEQFF. The CDR3 nucleotides are TGTGCCAGTAGTATAGATCGGCTAGCGGGAGGCTACAATGAGCAGTTCTTC.

The J gene is TRBJ1-4, the V gene TRBV27; TRBD1 is a possible D gene (5 bases). The V and J ends lost 5 bases and 7 bases respectively, with 17 bases between them. CDR1 and CDR2 from the germline V gene are MNHEY and SMNVEV (reference sequence). The CDR3 is 15 residues long. The CDR3 loop reads CASSLGGGLSEKLFF. For the CDR3, the DNA is TGTGCCAGCAGTCTGGGGGGAGGGTTAAGTGAAAAACTGTTTTTT.

The sample holds a few counts of this clone. The V and J genes are TRBV14 and TRBJ2-1; 13 bases align to TRBD2. The CDR3 is made up of 17 amino acids. The V segment lost 4 bases and the J segment 10 bases; nucleotides outside the gene matches: 13. Germline lookup yields CDR1 SGHDN and CDR2 FVKESK. The CDR3 here is CASSPRLAGGPKVEQFF. CDR3 in DNA: TGTGCCAGCAGCCCTCGACTAGCGGGAGGCCCGAAGGTGGAGCAGTTCTTC.

This clone has more than one count but fewer than ten. The chain joins TRBV28 to TRBJ2-1; the D gene is possibly TRBD2 (5 bases). Between the trimmed V and J ends, which lost 6 bases and 4 bases, there was a span of 16 bases. This CDR3 has 15 amino acids. Germline V lookup: CDR1 MDHEN, CDR2 SYDVKM. CDR3 sequence (DNA): TGTGCCAGCAGATCTAGCTGGGTACTTTACAATGAGCAGTTCTTC. It encodes CASRSSWVLYNEQFF.

This clone was detected a few times. The rearrangement links TRBV6-8 to TRBJ2-5, with 11 positions matching TRBD2. The V gene's germline CDR1 is MNHGY and CDR2 SAAAGT. The CDR3 spans 18 residues. The J segment lost 2 bases and the V segment lost 4 bases, leaving 12 bases of the junction unmatched. The CDR3 DNA reads TGTGCCAGCAGTTCTACAAAGGGACTAGCGGCAAAACAAGAGACCCAGTACTTC. Amino acid sequence: CASSSTKGLAAKQETQYF.

This clone was detected a few times. The CDR3 nucleotides are TGTGCCAGCAGCCGCGGGACTAGCGGGAGGGCTGATACGCAGTATTTT. Encoded protein: CASSRGTSGRADTQYF. The gene calls are TRBV11-3 and TRBJ2-3, with 16 bases that match TRBD2. V lost 5 bases to trimming and J lost 6 bases; unmatched junction nucleotides: 5. The CDR3 spans 16 residues. CDR1 and CDR2 (germline): SGHNT, YENEEA.

A few counts support this clone. The chain links TRBV6-8 to TRBJ2-1; no reliable D call. Trimming shortened V by 5 bases and J by 10 bases, and 12 bases separated the two germline ends. Germline loops: CDR1 MNHGY, CDR2 SAAAGT. The length of the CDR3 is 12 residues. CDR3 bases: TGTGCCAGCAGTGTCGTGCTTACCGAGCAGTTCTTC. This gives the protein CASSVVLTEQFF.

In this sample, this clone turned up once. V usage is TRBV19 and J usage is TRBJ2-3, with TRBD2 matching over 16 bases. Per germline, CDR1 LNHDA and CDR2 SQIVND (reference sequence). This CDR3 contains 20 residues. Losses at the gene ends were 5 bases for V and 10 bases for J; bases not matched to a gene: 21. CDR3 coding DNA: TGTGCCAGTAGTCCCAGACAGGTCCCGGGACTAGCGGGAGGGCCTGGAGCGCAGTATTTT. Translating it yields CASSPRQVPGLAGGPGAQYF.

CDR3 amino acids: CASSLVYGGTEAFF. The CDR3 DNA sequence: TGTGCCAGCAGCTTAGTGTACGGGGGAACCGAAGCTTTCTTT. V and J are TRBV11-3 and TRBJ1-1; the D gene is possibly TRBD1 (5 bases). The CDR3 has 14 amino acids. The V end lost 1 base, the J end lost 8 bases, and 14 bases lay between the germline ends. CDR1 and CDR2 (germline): SGHNT, YENEEA.

In its sample, this clone ranks as medium-sized (0.01 to 0.1%). The rearrangement uses TRBV11-3 and TRBJ2-1; 12 nucleotides line up with TRBD2. Germline CDR1 reads SGHNT; CDR2 reads YENEEA. V shed 6 bases, J shed 7 bases, and the junction held 13 bases outside the gene matches. The CDR3 extends over 17 amino acids. DNA for the CDR3: TGTGCCAGCAGTCCGGGCCCCTCCGGGACTAGCGGGAATGAGCAGTTCTTC. As protein: CASSPGPSGTSGNEQFF.

This clone was counted a few times. The rearrangement joins TRBV5-1 to TRBJ2-3; no clear D. Germline CDR1 SGHRS, CDR2 YFSETQ. The CDR3 has 15 amino acids. V was pared by 4 bases and J by 3 bases, with 15 bases between. The DNA of the CDR3 is TGCGCCAGCAGCCCCCTAAAGTGGCAGACAGATACGCAGTATTTT. It yields the protein CASSPLKWQTDTQYF. Full variable domain (remainder filled in from reference TRBV5-1 and TRBJ2-3): KAGVTQTPRYLIKTRGQQVTLSCSPISGHRSVSWYQQTPGQGLQFLFEYFSETQRNKGNFPGRFSGRQFSNSRSEMNVSTLELGDSALYLCASSPLKWQTDTQYFGPGTRLTVL.

The chain recombines TRBV25-1 with TRBJ1-1; 10 nucleotides match TRBD1. The ends lost 6 bases at V and 8 bases at J; junction bases unmatched: 15. The CDR3 is made up of 16 amino acids. Germline CDR1 and CDR2: MGHDK and SYGVNS. CDR3 protein: CASRPAGDRGRGEAFF. As DNA, the CDR3 is TGTGCCAGCAGGCCCGCCGGCGACAGGGGGCGCGGGGAAGCTTTCTTT.

Judged by abundance, this clone is medium-sized (0.01 to 0.1%). The chain employs TRBV11-3 and TRBJ2-5; TRBD1 matches 7 bases. The CDR3 consists of 16 residues. Unmatched junction bases numbered 6, after V lost 2 bases and J lost 0 bases. Germline-derived CDR1 and CDR2 are SGHNT and YENEEA. The CDR3 loop is CASSLTPGTDQETQYF. The CDR3 DNA reads TGTGCCAGCAGCTTAACGCCGGGGACAGACCAAGAGACCCAGTACTTC.

The genes are TRBV10-1 and TRBJ2-2; the match to TRBD1 covers 7 bases. This CDR3 has 11 amino acids. Germline loops: CDR1 WNHNN, CDR2 SYGVQD (reference sequence). V shed 8 bases, J shed 11 bases, and the junction held 5 bases outside the gene matches. CDR3 sequence: CASVDRSELFF. CDR3 in DNA: TGCGCCAGCGTGGACAGGTCTGAGCTGTTTTTT.

The chain uses TRBV11-3 and TRBJ2-7; perhaps TRBD1 as D (5 bases). Germline CDR1 is SGHNT and CDR2 is YENEEA. The CDR3 consists of 14 residues. Trimming removed 3 bases from V and 1 base from J, with 10 bases in between. Written as DNA, the CDR3 is TGTGCCAGCAGCTTTCAGGGCTCTTCCTACGAGCAGTACTTC. Translated, it gives CASSFQGSSYEQYF. The full variable domain, in which reference TRBV11-3 and TRBJ2-7 provide the parts outside the CDR3, is EAGVVQSPRYKIIEKKQPVAFWCNPISGHNTLYWYLQNLGQGPELLIRYENEEAVDDSQLPKDRFSAERLKGVDSTLKIQPAELGDSAVYLCASSFQGSSYEQYFGPGTRLTVT.

This clone turned up a few times. J is TRBJ2-7 and V is TRBV18; D may be TRBD2 (6 bases). The CDR3 is 14 residues long. Per germline, CDR1 KGHSH and CDR2 LQKENI. The V gene lost 2 bases and the J gene lost 5 bases, with 13 bases spanning the gap. The CDR3 loop reads CASSPTGTGDEQYF. The CDR3 DNA reads as TGTGCCAGCTCACCAACCGGGACGGGGGACGAGCAGTACTTC.

V is TRBV19 and J is TRBJ1-5; D might be TRBD1 (6 bases). CDR3 length equals 16 residues. CDR1 and CDR2 (germline): LNHDA, SQIVND (reference sequence). V was clipped by 3 bases and J by 5 bases, with 17 bases between them. CDR3 nucleotide sequence: TGTGCCAGTAGTATTTTGGGGGGCCATATAGATCAGCCCCAGCATTTT. This translates into CASSILGGHIDQPQHF.

This clone was counted a single time. V and J are TRBV19 and TRBJ2-5; 8 nucleotides align to TRBD1. J gave up 4 bases and V 5 bases, and 6 bases lay outside the gene matches. Germline V lookup: CDR1 LNHDA, CDR2 SQIVND (reference sequence). CDR3 size: 14 residues. CDR3 residues: CASSPNRGLETQYF. CDR3 bases: TGTGCCAGTAGTCCAAACAGGGGGTTAGAGACCCAGTACTTC.

This sequence joins TRBV10-2 and TRBJ2-5; no firm D call. The germline CDR1 and CDR2 sequences are WSHSY and SAAADI. This CDR3 is 13 amino acids long. Trimming took 0 bases from V and 11 from J, leaving 13 bases between them. The CDR3 protein is CASSESKFLKQYF. CDR3 bases: TGCGCCAGCAGTGAGTCGAAGTTTCTTAAGCAGTACTTC.

This rearrangement joins TRBV14 to TRBJ2-1; D assignment may be TRBD1 or TRBD2 (5 bases each). The ends were cut back, 1 base at V and 9 bases at J, with 16 bases in the middle. The CDR3 totals 15 residues. CDR1 and CDR2 (germline): SGHDN, FVKESK. This CDR3 is CASSQGLAGKGEQFF. The CDR3 nucleotides read TGTGCCAGCAGCCAAGGTCTAGCAGGGAAAGGTGAGCAGTTCTTC.

This clone was counted a few times. The chain is built from TRBV5-1 and TRBJ1-3, with a tentative D call TRBD1 (5 bases). CDR3 length equals 14 residues. Germline V lookup: CDR1 SGHRS, CDR2 YFSETQ. Trimming left V 6 bases short and J 1 base short, with 11 bases between. CDR3 loop: CASMQGVSGNTIYF. In nucleotides, the CDR3 is TGCGCCAGCATGCAGGGTGTATCTGGAAACACCATATATTTT.

V and J are TRBV11-3 and TRBJ2-2; 10 nucleotides line up with TRBD2. There are 17 residues in the CDR3. CDR1 is SGHNT and CDR2 is YENEEA in the germline V gene. The V and J ends lost 5 bases and 2 bases, in that order; junction bases with no gene match: 8. The CDR3 coding sequence is TGTGCCAGCAGCCAAAGCGGGAGGGCCCGTAACACCGGGGAGCTGTTTTTT. This encodes CASSQSGRARNTGELFF. Full variable domain (outside the CDR3, taken from reference TRBV11-3 and TRBJ2-2): EAGVVQSPRYKIIEKKQPVAFWCNPISGHNTLYWYLQNLGQGPELLIRYENEEAVDDSQLPKDRFSAERLKGVDSTLKIQPAELGDSAVYLCASSQSGRARNTGELFFGEGSRLTVL.